This TCR beta chain emerged from a study of CD8 T cells in ankylosing spondylitis. Regarding the study as a whole: Reactive arthritis synovial fluid and blood were previously reported to contain some motif variants. Blood from ankylosing spondylitis patients appeared to carry a characteristic roughly 8-variant TCR beta motif. As reported, disease-linked clones showed significant enrichment in matched ankylosing spondylitis synovial fluid.

The V gene's germline CDR1 is MGHRA and CDR2 YSYEKL. V lost 3 bases, J lost 3 bases, and 3 bases stayed unmatched. The CDR3 loop spans 14 amino acids. About this clonotype: Its antigen is not identified.

Generation of TCR beta libraries employed quantitative 5'-RACE incorporating molecular barcodes. Each CDR3 protein is one row after TCRdb ran MiXCR on the 5' RACE reads. This sample has over 150,000 distinct CDR3 sequences, with 10% to 15% found just once. The sequencing input was blood, either unsorted or a sorted T cell fraction (not recorded which). This TCR was sampled from a male donor with ankylosing spondylitis or in good health (not recorded which). The rearrangement links TRBV4-1 to TRBJ2-7, with 9 bases fitting TRBD2. CDR3 DNA: TGCGCCAGCAGCCATGGTAGCGGGAGCTACGAGCAGTACTTC. Translated: CASSHGSGSYEQYF.